The sample holds a few counts of the clone carrying this TCR beta chain. Its cognate antigen is unknown. This specimen comes from a study of response to subunit inactivated influenza vaccine. V was cut by 4 bases and J by 0 bases, with 9 bases left in between. Per germline, CDR1 SQVTM and CDR2 ANQGSEA. This CDR3 spans 13 amino acids. TCRdb itself ran the RT-PCR reads through MiXCR, one entry per CDR3 protein. Seen here are fewer than 650,000 distinct CDR3 sequences, around 13% observed once, and the top ten hold less than 15%. Regarding the study as a whole: Authors suggested each seasonal flu vaccination may recruit only limited numbers of new T cells.

The rearrangement links TRBV29-1 to TRBJ1-1; weak D call: TRBD1 (5 bases). The source of this sequence is a middle-aged man who received an inactivated influenza vaccine. This specimen was PBMCs from blood, taken more than 35 days after vaccination. The CDR3 bases are TGCAGCGTTGTGCGACAGATGAACACTGAAGCTTTCTTT. This translates into CSVVRQMNTEAFF.